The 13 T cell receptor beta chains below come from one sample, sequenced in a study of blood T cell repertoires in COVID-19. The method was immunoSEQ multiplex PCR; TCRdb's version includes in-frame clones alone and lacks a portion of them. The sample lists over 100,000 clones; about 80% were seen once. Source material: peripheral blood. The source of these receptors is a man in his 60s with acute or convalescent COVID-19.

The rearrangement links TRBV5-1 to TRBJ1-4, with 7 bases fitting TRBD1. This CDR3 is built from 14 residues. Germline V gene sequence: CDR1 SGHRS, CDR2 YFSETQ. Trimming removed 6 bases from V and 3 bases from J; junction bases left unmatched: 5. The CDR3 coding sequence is TGCGCCAGCACCCGGACAGGAGCTAATGAAAAACTGTTTTTT. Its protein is CASTRTGANEKLFF.

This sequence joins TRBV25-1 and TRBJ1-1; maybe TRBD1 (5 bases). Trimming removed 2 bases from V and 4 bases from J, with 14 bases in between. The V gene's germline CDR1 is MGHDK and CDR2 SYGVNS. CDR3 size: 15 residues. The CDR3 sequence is CASSETPGFTTEAFF. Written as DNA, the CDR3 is TGTGCCAGCAGTGAAACGCCAGGGTTTACCACTGAAGCTTTCTTT.

DNA for the CDR3: TGCGCCAGCAGTGAGCCCGGGAGAAGGACCTACAATGAGCAGTTCTTC. Translating gives CASSEPGRRTYNEQFF. The rearrangement joins TRBV10-2 to TRBJ2-1; TRBD2 might be the D (6 bases). V was trimmed by 2 bases and J by 2 bases, leaving 13 bases between them. This CDR3 spans 16 amino acids. CDR1 WSHSY and CDR2 SAAADI come from the germline V gene.

The CDR3 DNA sequence: TGTGCCAGCATCCCCTTACGGTACTATGGCTACACCTTC. It encodes CASIPLRYYGYTF. The chain links TRBV28 to TRBJ1-2, with D uncertain. CDR3 size: 13 residues. Germline assignment: CDR1 MDHEN and CDR2 SYDVKM. Deletions cut 7 bases from V and 3 bases from J, with 12 bases between.

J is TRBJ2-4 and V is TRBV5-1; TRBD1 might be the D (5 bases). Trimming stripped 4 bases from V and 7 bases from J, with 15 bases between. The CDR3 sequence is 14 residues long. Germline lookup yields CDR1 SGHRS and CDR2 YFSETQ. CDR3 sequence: CASSPQGGDNIQYF. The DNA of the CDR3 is TGCGCCAGCAGCCCTCAGGGTGGAGATAACATTCAGTACTTC.

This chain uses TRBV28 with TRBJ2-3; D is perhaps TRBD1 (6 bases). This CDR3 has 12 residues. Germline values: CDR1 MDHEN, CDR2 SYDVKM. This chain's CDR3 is CAGRGVADTQYF. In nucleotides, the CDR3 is TGTGCGGGCAGGGGAGTCGCAGATACGCAGTATTTT.

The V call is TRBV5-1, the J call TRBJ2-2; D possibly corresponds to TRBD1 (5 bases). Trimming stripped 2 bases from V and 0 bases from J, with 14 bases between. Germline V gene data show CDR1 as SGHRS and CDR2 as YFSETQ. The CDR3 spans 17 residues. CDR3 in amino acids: CASSLQVLASNTGELFF. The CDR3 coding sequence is TGCGCCAGCAGCTTACAGGTTTTAGCCTCGAACACCGGGGAGCTGTTTTTT.

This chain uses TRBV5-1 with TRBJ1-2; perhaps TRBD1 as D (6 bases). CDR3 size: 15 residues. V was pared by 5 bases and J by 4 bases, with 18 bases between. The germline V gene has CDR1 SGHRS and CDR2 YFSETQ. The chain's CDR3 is CASRRTHRDGYGYTF. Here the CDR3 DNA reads TGCGCCAGCAGACGAACACACAGGGATGGCTATGGCTACACCTTC.

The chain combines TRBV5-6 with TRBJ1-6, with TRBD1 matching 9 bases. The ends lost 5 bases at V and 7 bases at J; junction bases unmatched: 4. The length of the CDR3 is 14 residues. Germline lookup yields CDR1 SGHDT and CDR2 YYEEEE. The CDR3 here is CASRRTGVNSPLHF. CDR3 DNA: TGTGCCAGCAGGAGGACAGGGGTGAATTCACCCCTCCACTTT. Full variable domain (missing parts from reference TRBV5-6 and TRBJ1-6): DAGVTQSPTHLIKTRGQQVTLRCSPKSGHDTVSWYQQALGQGPQFIFQYYEEEERQRGNFPDRFSGHQFPNYSSELNVNALLLGDSALYLCASRRTGVNSPLHFGNGTRLTVT.

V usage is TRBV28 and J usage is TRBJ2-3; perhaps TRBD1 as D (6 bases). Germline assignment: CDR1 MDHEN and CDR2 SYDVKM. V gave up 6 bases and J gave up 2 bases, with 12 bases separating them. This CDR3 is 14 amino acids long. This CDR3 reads CASRLGHLTDTQYF. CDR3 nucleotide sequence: TGTGCCAGCAGGTTGGGACACCTCACAGATACGCAGTATTTT.

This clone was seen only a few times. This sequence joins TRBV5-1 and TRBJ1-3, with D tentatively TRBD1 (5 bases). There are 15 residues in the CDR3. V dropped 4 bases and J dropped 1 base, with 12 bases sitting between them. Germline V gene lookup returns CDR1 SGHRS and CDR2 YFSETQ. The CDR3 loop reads CASSTGRSSGNTIYF. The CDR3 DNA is TGCGCCAGCAGCACAGGACGGTCGTCTGGAAACACCATATATTTT.

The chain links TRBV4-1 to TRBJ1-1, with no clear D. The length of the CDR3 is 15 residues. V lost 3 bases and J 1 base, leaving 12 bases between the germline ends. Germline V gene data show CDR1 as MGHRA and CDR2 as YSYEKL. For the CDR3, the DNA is TGCGCCAGCAGCCATCTTCGCAAGCAGAACACTGAAGCTTTCTTT. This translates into CASSHLRKQNTEAFF.

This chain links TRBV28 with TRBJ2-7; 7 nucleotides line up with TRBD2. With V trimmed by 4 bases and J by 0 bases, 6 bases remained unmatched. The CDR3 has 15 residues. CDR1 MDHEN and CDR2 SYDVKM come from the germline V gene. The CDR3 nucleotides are TGTGCCAGCAGTTCCCCTAGCGGAAACTCCTACGAGCAGTACTTC. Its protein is CASSSPSGNSYEQYF.